The next 2 T cell receptor beta chains were all read from a single sample in a study of cytomegalovirus exposure and HLA in healthy donors. A multiplex PCR was run with 60 Vbeta primers and 13 Jbeta primers. Measured with immunoSEQ multiplex PCR; TCRdb has only the in-frame clones, and not every one. This table has under 150,000 clones, about 79% appearing once. Sequences were obtained from PBMCs. The receptors were gathered from a woman between 18 and 29 years old in good health and CMV-seronegative.

The chain recombines TRBV6-5 with TRBJ2-3; D uncertain. The CDR3 sequence is 15 residues long. The germline V gene has CDR1 MNHEY and CDR2 SVGAGI. Trimming removed 10 bases from V and 0 bases from J, with 17 bases in between. The CDR3 region is CATRSPRSSTDTQYF. The CDR3 DNA reads TGTGCCACCAGGTCCCCACGGTCTAGCACAGATACGCAGTATTTT.

The gene calls are TRBV6-5 and TRBJ2-1; TRBD2 matches 9 bases. The CDR3 extends over 15 amino acids. Losses at the gene ends were 10 bases for V and 8 bases for J; bases not matched to a gene: 15. Per germline, CDR1 MNHEY and CDR2 SVGAGI. The CDR3 DNA follows: TGTGCCACCTCCCTCTCAGCGGGAGGTAACCATGAGCAGTTCTTC. Translated, it gives CATSLSAGGNHEQFF.